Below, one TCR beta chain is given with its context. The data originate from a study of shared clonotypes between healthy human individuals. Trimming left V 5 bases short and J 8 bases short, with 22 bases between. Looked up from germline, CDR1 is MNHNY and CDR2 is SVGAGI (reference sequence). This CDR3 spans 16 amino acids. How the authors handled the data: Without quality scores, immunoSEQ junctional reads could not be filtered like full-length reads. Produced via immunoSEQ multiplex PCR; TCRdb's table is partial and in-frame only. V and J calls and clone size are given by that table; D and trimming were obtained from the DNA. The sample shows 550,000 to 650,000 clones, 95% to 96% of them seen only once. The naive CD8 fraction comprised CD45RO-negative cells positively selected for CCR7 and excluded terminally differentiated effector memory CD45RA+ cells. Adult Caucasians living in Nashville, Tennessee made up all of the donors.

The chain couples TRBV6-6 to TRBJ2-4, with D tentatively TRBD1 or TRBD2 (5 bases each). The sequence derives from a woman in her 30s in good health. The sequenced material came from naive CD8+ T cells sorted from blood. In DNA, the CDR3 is TGTGCCAGCAGTCTAACCCCCGGACTTTTACAGGACATTCAGTACTTC. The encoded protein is CASSLTPGLLQDIQYF.